These T cell receptor beta chains were read from a single sample in a study of T cells in Graves' hyperthyroidism and ophthalmopathy. MiXCR was run by TCRdb on the multiplex PCR reads, yielding one entry per CDR3 protein. The data show 640,000 or so distinct CDR3 sequences, about 14% seen once. Sequenced material: blood. The source is a young woman with Graves' ophthalmopathy. CDR3s include the opening cysteine and the closing phenylalanine or tryptophan. Each record gives: D gene, CDR3 length, clone size, J gene, V gene, CDR3 DNA, CDR3 protein. The D gene is left open where the match is weak. Expanded clones are given a class, and other clones once, few, many or no size at all.

. | 15 | . | TRBJ2-5 | TRBV27 | TGTGCCAGCAGTTTATCAGGGGGACACCAAGAGACCCAGTACTTC | CASSLSGGHQETQYF
. | 15 | many | TRBJ2-2 | TRBV7-3 | TGTGCCAGCAGCCCTACCTCTAGCAGGAGCGGGGAGCTGTTTTTT | CASSPTSSRSGELFF
. | 14 | many | TRBJ2-7 | TRBV10-3 | TGTGCCATCAGGGGAGAGGGGGGCTCCTACGAGCAGTACTTC | CAIRGEGGSYEQYF
. | 16 | few | TRBJ2-2 | TRBV9 | TGTGCCAGCAGCCCCGGGCGGAGGAGGAACACCGGGGAGCTGTTTTTT | CASSPGRRRNTGELFF
TRBD1 | 19 | few | TRBJ1-1 | TRBV12-5 | TGTGCTAGTGGTTTGGATCAAAGGGGGCTGGGGTTCGCGAACACTGAAGCTTTCTTT | CASGLDQRGLGFANTEAFF
TRBD2 | 15 | . | TRBJ2-1 | TRBV9 | TGTGCCAGCAGCGTGACTAGCGGGAGCGGCGATGAGCAGTTCTTC | CASSVTSGSGDEQFF
TRBD2 | 15 | many | TRBJ2-1 | TRBV20-1 | TGCAGTGCTTACCGACTAGCGGGAGATGGCAATGAGCAGTTCTTC | CSAYRLAGDGNEQFF
TRBD2 | 17 | few | TRBJ2-5 | TRBV9 | TGTGCCAGCAGCGCAATCCTGGGGGAGGGGTGGCAAGAGACCCAGTACTTC | CASSAILGEGWQETQYF
TRBD1 | 17 | . | TRBJ1-5 | TRBV2 | TGTGCCAGCAGTGAATGGGCTTGGACAGGGGTTCATCAGCCCCAGCATTTT | CASSEWAWTGVHQPQHF
. | 14 | few | TRBJ1-1 | TRBV9 | TGTGCCAGCAGCGTATTAAGCCTGAACACTGAAGCTTTCTTT | CASSVLSLNTEAFF
. | 15 | . | TRBJ2-7 | TRBV18 | TGTGCCAGCTCACCACCCTCCTCGGACGGCCTCGAGCAGTACTTC | CASSPPSSDGLEQYF
. | 13 | few | TRBJ1-5 | TRBV4-1 | TGCGCCAGCAGCCAAGCCCCCCGGCAGCCCCAGCATTTT | CASSQAPRQPQHF
. | 15 | many | TRBJ2-2 | TRBV20-1 | TGCAGTGCTAGAAGTTCGGCGACCAACACCGGGGAGCTGTTTTTT | CSARSSATNTGELFF
. | 11 | many | TRBJ2-7 | TRBV6-1 | TGTGCCAGCAGTTGGAGTGGGGAGCAGTACTTC | CASSWSGEQYF
. | 13 | few | TRBJ2-7 | TRBV13 | TGTGCCAGCAGCTTAGGTGAGACTCGGGAGCAGTACTTC | CASSLGETREQYF
TRBD2 | 14 | . | TRBJ2-5 | TRBV2 | TGTGCCAGCAGTGAATTCGTTGATAGCGGGAGGGGTTACTTC | CASSEFVDSGRGYF
TRBD2 | 13 | many | TRBJ2-1 | TRBV29-1 | TGCAGCGTTGACCCTAGCGGGAGAAATGAGCAGTTCTTC | CSVDPSGRNEQFF
. | 14 | many | TRBJ1-1 | TRBV30 | TGTGCCTGGAGTGTTGAACAGGGGAACACTGAAGCTTTCTTT | CAWSVEQGNTEAFF
TRBD2 | 16 | . | TRBJ2-2 | TRBV15 | TGTGCCACCAGCAGAGAGGCTAGCGGGAACACCGGGGAGCTGTTTTTT | CATSREASGNTGELFF
TRBD1 | 15 | many | TRBJ2-7 | TRBV10-3 | TGTGCCATCAGTGACAACGACAGGGCTCCCTACGAGCAGTACTTC | CAISDNDRAPYEQYF
. | 14 | many | TRBJ2-3 | TRBV5-1 | TGCGCCAGCAGCTTGGCTCAGCTCACAGATACGCAGTATTTT | CASSLAQLTDTQYF
. | 11 | many | TRBJ2-3 | TRBV9 | TGTGCCAGCAGCTTTCAGGATACGCAGTATTTT | CASSFQDTQYF
. | 14 | . | TRBJ1-4 | TRBV5-1 | TGCGCCAGCAATCCGGGACCACCTAATGAAAAACTGTTTTTT | CASNPGPPNEKLFF
TRBD1 | 17 | . | TRBJ1-4 | TRBV7-8 | TGTGCCAGCAGCTTTTTCCCCGGGACAGGAGTTAATGAAAAACTGTTTTTT | CASSFFPGTGVNEKLFF
. | 12 | many | TRBJ1-1 | TRBV6-1 | TGTGCCAGCAGTCCTTTTGACACTGAAGCTTTCTTT | CASSPFDTEAFF
TRBD1 | 15 | many | TRBJ1-5 | TRBV27 | TGTGCCAGCAGTGACAGGGGATACAGCAATCAGCCCCAGCATTTT | CASSDRGYSNQPQHF
TRBD2 | 14 | few | TRBJ2-1 | TRBV30 | TGTGCCTGGAGCGGAAAGGGGGGACTAGCGGAGCAGTTCTTC | CAWSGKGGLAEQFF
. | 14 | many | TRBJ1-2 | TRBV30 | TGTGCCTGGGCCGGGACTCTGAATTATTATGGCTACACCTTC | CAWAGTLNYYGYTF
TRBD2 | 15 | few | TRBJ2-2 | TRBV7-6 | TGTGCCAGCACCGCGGGACTAGCGGGATCCGGGGAGCTGTTTTTT | CASTAGLAGSGELFF
. | 14 | . | TRBJ2-5 | TRBV10-3 | TGTGCCATCAAGGATACAGGTTTGGCGGAGACCCAGTACTTC | CAIKDTGLAETQYF
TRBD2 | 13 | few | TRBJ2-7 | TRBV19 | TGTGCCAGTAAAAGCGGGGAATGGGGCGAGCAGTACTTC | CASKSGEWGEQYF
. | 15 | . | TRBJ2-7 | TRBV5-1 | TGCGCCAGCAGCCCAAGCAGCAGGACTCCCTACGAGCAGTACTTC | CASSPSSRTPYEQYF
. | 18 | many | TRBJ2-1 | TRBV5-8 | TGTGCCAGCAGCTTGGCCGGAGGGAGACCAGAGAGGTACAATGAGCAGTTCTTC | CASSLAGGRPERYNEQFF
TRBD2 | 15 | few | TRBJ2-1 | TRBV7-9 | TGTGCCAGCAGCTTAGATAGCGGGAGTCTCAATGAGCAGTTCTTC | CASSLDSGSLNEQFF
TRBD1 | 16 | many | TRBJ1-4 | TRBV12-5 | TGTGCTAGTGGTTGGTGGCAGGGGGGGAGTAAGGAAAAACTGTTTTTT | CASGWWQGGSKEKLFF